One sample yielded the 18 T cell receptor beta chains listed below, sequenced in a study of shared clonotypes between healthy human individuals. Produced via immunoSEQ multiplex PCR; TCRdb's table is partial and in-frame only. This sample has hundreds of thousands of clones, with 73% found just once. The sample consisted of memory CD4+ T cells sorted from blood. Subset noted: CD45RA-negative fraction. The receptors here all came from a young woman in good health.

This sequence joins TRBV4-1 and TRBJ2-7; D uncertain. CDR1 MGHRA and CDR2 YSYEKL come from the germline V gene. The CDR3 contains 13 residues. V lost 0 bases and J 2 bases, leaving 5 bases between the germline ends. DNA of the CDR3: TGCGCCAGCAGCCAAGACAGTACCTACGAGCAGTACTTC. Translation: CASSQDSTYEQYF.

As to this clone: This sample includes further DNA sequences coding for the same CDR3. The chain joins TRBV27 to TRBJ2-7; no firm D call. This CDR3 comprises 8 residues. Germline CDR1 MNHEY, CDR2 SMNVEV (reference sequence). CDR3 sequence (DNA): TGTGCTTCCTACGAGCAGTACTTC. Its protein is CASYEQYF.

The rearrangement links TRBV11-3 to TRBJ2-2; D is unresolved. The CDR3 consists of 14 residues. In germline, CDR1 is SGHNT, CDR2 YENEEA. Trimming removed 0 bases from V and 7 bases from J, with 9 bases in between. The CDR3, as DNA: TGTGCCAGCAGCTTAGAGTCTAGAGGCGGGGAGCTGTTTTTT. Protein: CASSLESRGGELFF.

The chain uses TRBV29-1 and TRBJ2-2, with 7 nucleotides matching TRBD1. The CDR3 runs 15 residues. Germline-derived CDR1 and CDR2 are SQVTM and ANQGSEA. J was trimmed by 1 base and V by 6 bases; bases with no gene match: 8. For the CDR3, the DNA is TGCAGCGTACCTAAGACAGGGAAGAACACCGGGGAGCTGTTTTTT. Amino acid sequence: CSVPKTGKNTGELFF.

The chain has TRBV9 and TRBJ2-1, with TRBD2 matching 13 bases. From germline, CDR1 is SGDLS and CDR2 YYNGEE. After removal of 3 bases from V and 7 bases from J, the junction contained 10 bases not matched to a gene. The CDR3 contains 17 residues. The CDR3: CASSAEKLAGGPNEQFF. The CDR3 nucleotides are TGTGCCAGCAGCGCAGAAAAACTAGCGGGAGGGCCGAATGAGCAGTTCTTC.

The chain has TRBV5-1 and TRBJ1-1; D gene ambiguous. The CDR3 has 14 amino acids. Looked up from germline, CDR1 is SGHRS and CDR2 is YFSETQ. Trimming left V 1 base short and J 0 bases short, with 7 bases between. The CDR3 sequence: CASSLTNMNTEAFF. DNA for the CDR3: TGCGCCAGCAGCTTGACAAACATGAACACTGAAGCTTTCTTT. Complete variable domain (other parts from reference TRBV5-1 and TRBJ1-1): KAGVTQTPRYLIKTRGQQVTLSCSPISGHRSVSWYQQTPGQGLQFLFEYFSETQRNKGNFPGRFSGRQFSNSRSEMNVSTLELGDSALYLCASSLTNMNTEAFFGQGTRLTVV.

The gene calls are TRBV19 and TRBJ1-1; D is unresolved. The germline V gene encodes CDR1 LNHDA and CDR2 SQIVND (reference sequence). Trimming left V 5 bases short and J 1 base short, with 14 bases between. The CDR3 length is 15 residues. The CDR3 protein is CASSYMNSANTEAFF. In nucleotides, the CDR3 is TGTGCCAGTAGTTATATGAACTCTGCGAACACTGAAGCTTTCTTT.

The V gene is TRBV29-1, the J gene TRBJ2-7; 7 bases align to TRBD2. The CDR3 length is 14 residues. The V segment lost 5 bases and the J segment 4 bases; nucleotides outside the gene matches: 11. Germline V gene lookup returns CDR1 SQVTM and CDR2 ANQGSEA. CDR3 amino acids: CSVKKGAGEYEQYF. CDR3 DNA sequence: TGCAGCGTTAAGAAAGGGGCGGGAGAGTACGAGCAGTACTTC.

The genes are TRBV4-1 and TRBJ1-2, with 8 bases matching TRBD1. The CDR3 spans 16 residues. Germline CDR1 is MGHRA and CDR2 is YSYEKL. J lost 8 bases, V lost 3 bases, and 14 bases had no gene match. The chain's CDR3 is CASSHPGKDRAPGYTF. The DNA of the CDR3 is TGCGCCAGCAGCCACCCCGGAAAGGACAGGGCGCCGGGCTACACCTTC.

CDR3 sequence: CASSLDPGGAETQYF. CDR3 sequence (DNA): TGTGCCAGCAGCTTAGATCCAGGGGGCGCAGAGACCCAGTACTTC. This rearrangement joins TRBV11-3 to TRBJ2-5, with 8 bases fitting TRBD1. The CDR3 contains 15 residues. The V and J ends lost 0 bases and 4 bases, in that order; junction bases with no gene match: 4. The germline V gene has CDR1 SGHNT and CDR2 YENEEA. The whole variable domain, remainder taken from reference TRBV11-3 and TRBJ2-5, is EAGVVQSPRYKIIEKKQPVAFWCNPISGHNTLYWYLQNLGQGPELLIRYENEEAVDDSQLPKDRFSAERLKGVDSTLKIQPAELGDSAVYLCASSLDPGGAETQYFGPGTRLLVL.

The V gene is TRBV11-2, the J gene TRBJ1-1; D is undetermined. The ends were cut back, 3 bases at V and 1 base at J, with 9 bases in the middle. This CDR3 spans 14 amino acids. Germline V lookup: CDR1 SGHAT, CDR2 FQNNGV. The CDR3 protein is CASSLRDWNTEAFF. The CDR3 DNA reads TGTGCCAGCAGCTTGCGGGATTGGAACACTGAAGCTTTCTTT.

The chain couples TRBV7-2 to TRBJ2-3; 7 bases are shared with TRBD2. CDR3 length: 14 amino acids. V trimming: 1 base; J trimming: 4 bases; junction bases outside the gene matches: 2. CDR1 is SGHTA, CDR2 FQGNSA, per germline. CDR3 nucleotide sequence: TGTGCCAGCAGCTTAGGAGGACTAGCAGATACGCAGTATTTT. Amino acid sequence: CASSLGGLADTQYF.

The chain is built from TRBV11-2 and TRBJ2-7, with 10 bases fitting TRBD1. Germline lookup yields CDR1 SGHAT and CDR2 FQNNGV. The trim removed 5 bases at V and 7 bases at J, leaving 11 bases unmatched. This CDR3 is built from 15 residues. CDR3 loop: CASSPSTGGRWEQYF. CDR3 sequence (DNA): TGTGCCAGCAGCCCATCGACAGGGGGCCGGTGGGAGCAGTACTTC.

This sequence joins TRBV4-1 and TRBJ2-3; D is perhaps TRBD2 (6 bases). The CDR3 is 14 residues long. Germline V gene data show CDR1 as MGHRA and CDR2 as YSYEKL. The V gene lost 3 bases and the J gene lost 5 bases, with 12 bases spanning the gap. DNA of the CDR3: TGCGCCAGCAGCCATCGGGGGTTGGGAGATACGCAGTATTTT. This translates into CASSHRGLGDTQYF.

J is TRBJ2-1 and V is TRBV7-2; 9 bases map to TRBD2. Germline V gene sequence: CDR1 SGHTA, CDR2 FQGNSA. After removal of 4 bases from V and 4 bases from J, the junction contained 14 bases not matched to a gene. This CDR3 is built from 18 residues. The CDR3 loop is CASSSSGLATRLYNEQFF. CDR3 sequence (DNA): TGTGCCAGCAGCTCTTCTGGACTAGCGACGCGACTATACAATGAGCAGTTCTTC.

The rearrangement uses TRBV2 and TRBJ2-7; the match to TRBD2 covers 8 bases. J was trimmed by 1 base and V by 0 bases; bases with no gene match: 2. The CDR3 spans 15 residues. Germline V lookup: CDR1 SNHLY, CDR2 FYNNEI. Here the CDR3 DNA reads TGTGCCAGCAGTGAAGCACTAGCGGTTTCCTACGAGCAGTACTTC. Protein product: CASSEALAVSYEQYF.

This rearrangement joins TRBV5-4 to TRBJ2-2; possibly TRBD2 for D (5 bases). The germline CDR1 and CDR2 sequences are SGHNT and YYREEE (reference sequence). The CDR3 loop spans 15 amino acids. Trimming removed 4 bases from V and 4 bases from J, with 14 bases in between. The CDR3 nucleotides are TGTGCCAGCAGCCTAGGACTCCGAGGCACCGGGGAGCTGTTTTTT. Translated, it gives CASSLGLRGTGELFF.

The chain carries TRBV15 and TRBJ2-3, with 11 bases identical to TRBD2. The CDR3 contains 15 residues. CDR1 LNHNV and CDR2 YYDKDF come from the germline V gene (reference sequence). V dropped 3 bases and J dropped 6; count of bases not matched to a gene: 5. Here the CDR3 reads CATSRSSSGRDTQYF. CDR3 DNA sequence: TGTGCCACCAGCAGGTCCTCTAGCGGGAGGGATACGCAGTATTTT.